This T cell receptor (beta chain) was identified during a study of blood T cell repertoires in COVID-19. Turning to the study itself: PBMCs, B-cell-depleted T cells, or T cells were the source of the cDNA or gDNA that made up the material.

V lost 8 bases and J 5 bases, leaving 21 bases between the germline ends. CDR1 is LNHDA and CDR2 is SQIVND in the germline V gene (reference sequence). The length of the CDR3 is 16 residues. The assay was immunoSEQ multiplex PCR, and TCRdb's table has in-frame clones only and misses some. The sample contains 100,000 to 120,000 clones, around 89% of which appear only once. The chain couples TRBV19 to TRBJ2-2; a weak D match, TRBD2 (6 bases). The sequenced sample was peripheral blood. This TCR came from a woman in her 50s with acute or convalescent COVID-19. This CDR3 reads CASVGFERDFTGELFF. The DNA of the CDR3 is TGTGCCAGTGTTGGTTTCGAACGGGACTTTACCGGGGAGCTGTTTTTT.